Below are 19 T cell receptor beta chains sequenced from a single sample in a study of blood T cell repertoires in COVID-19. TCRdb's copy holds only in-frame clones and misses some; the assay was immunoSEQ multiplex PCR. Of hundreds of thousands of clones in the sample, 82% were seen once. Sample: peripheral blood. These receptors all stem from a woman of 80 years or more with active or convalescent COVID-19.

The chain joins TRBV28 to TRBJ1-2; TRBD1 is a possible D gene (6 bases). Trimming removed 1 base from V and 2 bases from J, with 11 bases in between. The CDR3 contains 15 residues. CDR1 is MDHEN and CDR2 is SYDVKM in the germline V gene. CDR3 DNA sequence: TGTGCCAGCAGTTTATCTGACAGGATGAACTATGGCTACACCTTC. Translating gives CASSLSDRMNYGYTF.

A few counts support this clone. The gene calls are TRBV27 and TRBJ1-1, with D tentatively TRBD1 (5 bases). CDR1 and CDR2 from the germline V gene are MNHEY and SMNVEV (reference sequence). Trimming removed 1 base from V and 2 bases from J, with 11 bases in between. The CDR3 extends over 15 amino acids. The CDR3 region has the DNA TGTGCCAGCAGTTTATGGGGGGGGTCAAACACTGAAGCTTTCTTT. Translated, it gives CASSLWGGSNTEAFF.

The chain carries TRBV2 and TRBJ1-5; D gene ambiguous. The V end lost 6 bases, the J end lost 7 bases, and 13 bases lay between the germline ends. The CDR3 is 13 amino acids. The germline gives CDR1 SNHLY, CDR2 FYNNEI. The CDR3 sequence: CASSEGNGQPQHF. CDR3 DNA: TGTGCCAGCAGCGAGGGTAACGGGCAGCCCCAGCATTTT.

A few counts support this clone. The chain couples TRBV7-8 to TRBJ2-7, with D possibly being TRBD2 (6 bases). The CDR3 extends over 16 amino acids. Germline V gene data show CDR1 as SGHVS and CDR2 as FQNEAQ. V was pared by 0 bases and J by 2 bases, with 14 bases between. CDR3 nucleotides: TGTGCCAGCAGCTTAGCATCGGGACTGATGGCCTACGAGCAGTACTTC. This gives the protein CASSLASGLMAYEQYF.

V is TRBV7-8 and J is TRBJ2-1, with a possible D match to TRBD1 (6 bases). This CDR3 comprises 14 residues. Germline-derived CDR1 and CDR2 are SGHVS and FQNEAQ. Between the trimmed V and J ends, which lost 1 base and 4 bases, there was a span of 8 bases. DNA for the CDR3: TGTGCCAGCAGCTTAGGGGACATTTACAATGAGCAGTTCTTC. It is translated as CASSLGDIYNEQFF.

In this sample, this clone turned up once. The J gene is TRBJ2-2, the V gene TRBV30; 10 nucleotides agree with TRBD2. The V gene end was trimmed by 0 bases and the J gene end by 1 base; junction bases not matched to a gene: 5. The CDR3 loop spans 17 amino acids. Germline V gene sequence: CDR1 GTSNPN, CDR2 SVGIG (reference sequence). Here the CDR3 DNA reads TGTGCCTGGAGTGTACGGCTAGCGGGAGTGAACACCGGGGAGCTGTTTTTT. Amino acids: CAWSVRLAGVNTGELFF.

The chain uses TRBV6-5 and TRBJ1-3; D call uncertain. Between the trimmed V and J ends, which lost 9 bases and 4 bases, there was a span of 10 bases. The CDR3 is 12 amino acids. CDR1 MNHEY and CDR2 SVGAGI come from the germline V gene. In DNA, the CDR3 is TGTGCCAGTGCAGACATAGGAAACACCATATATTTT. Amino acid sequence: CASADIGNTIYF.

This clone was counted once. The chain has TRBV3-1 (or the pseudogene TRBV3-2) and TRBJ1-2; D unresolved. The CDR3 totals 15 residues. Trimming took 0 bases from V and 8 from J, leaving 16 bases between them. Germline V gene data show CDR1 as LGHDT and CDR2 as YNNKEL (reference sequence). The CDR3 sequence is CASSQDGTSIVGYTF. CDR3 DNA sequence: TGTGCCAGCAGCCAAGATGGCACTAGCATCGTGGGCTACACCTTC.

The chain employs TRBV2 and TRBJ1-1, with D perhaps matching TRBD1 (5 bases). The CDR3 covers 14 residues. Trimming removed 1 base from V and 1 base from J, with 7 bases in between. The germline CDR1 and CDR2 sequences are SNHLY and FYNNEI. The CDR3 region is CASSEVGQNTEAFF. The CDR3 region has the DNA TGTGCCAGCAGTGAAGTTGGACAGAACACTGAAGCTTTCTTT.

The genes are TRBV28 and TRBJ1-5, with 10 nucleotides matching TRBD1. The germline V gene encodes CDR1 MDHEN and CDR2 SYDVKM. CDR3 length: 14 amino acids. With 8 bases clipped from V and 6 bases from J, the junction kept 7 bases outside the gene matches. As DNA, the CDR3 is TGTGCCAGCTTGTCCGGGACAGGGGTTCAGCCCCAGCATTTT. Translated: CASLSGTGVQPQHF.

The chain combines TRBV15 with TRBJ1-5; TRBD1 matches 10 bases. The CDR3 spans 18 residues. Germline-derived CDR1 and CDR2 are LNHNV and YYDKDF (reference sequence). V shed 6 bases, J shed 3 bases, and the junction held 14 bases outside the gene matches. CDR3 region: CATREGTGAPNPNQPQHF. CDR3 sequence (DNA): TGTGCCACCAGGGAGGGGACAGGGGCCCCAAACCCCAATCAGCCCCAGCATTTT.

This clone has only a few counts. The chain links TRBV24-1 to TRBJ1-1, with D perhaps TRBD1 (5 bases). Trimming left V 4 bases short and J 4 bases short, with 9 bases between. Germline CDR1 is KGHDR and CDR2 is SFDVKD. The CDR3 runs to 13 residues. The CDR3 loop reads CATSDRATTEAFF. Here the CDR3 DNA reads TGTGCCACCAGTGACAGGGCAACCACTGAAGCTTTCTTT.

This clone was observed once. The rearrangement joins TRBV6-1 to TRBJ2-7, with 8 nucleotides matching TRBD1. V lost 0 bases, J lost 0 bases, and 10 bases stayed unmatched. Looked up from germline, CDR1 is MNHNS and CDR2 is SASEGT. The CDR3 extends over 18 amino acids. The CDR3: CASSEALRGRISSYEQYF. The CDR3 bases are TGTGCCAGCAGTGAAGCGCTCAGGGGGCGTATAAGCTCCTACGAGCAGTACTTC.

This rearrangement joins TRBV9 to TRBJ1-4; D gene uncertain. Between the trimmed V and J ends, which lost 9 bases and 0 bases, there was a span of 9 bases. The CDR3 spans 13 residues. Germline assignment: CDR1 SGDLS and CDR2 YYNGEE. Here the CDR3 DNA reads TGTGCCACCCACCGGGCAACTAATGAAAAACTGTTTTTT. Translation gives CATHRATNEKLFF.

The rearrangement joins TRBV18 to TRBJ1-5, with TRBD1 matching over 7 bases. Germline V lookup: CDR1 KGHSH, CDR2 LQKENI. There are 17 residues in the CDR3. Trimming took 1 base from V and 5 from J; bases not matched to a gene: 11. Written as DNA, the CDR3 is TGTGCCAGCTCACCACTATGGACAGGAACGGGCGATCAGCCCCAGCATTTT. This translates into CASSPLWTGTGDQPQHF.

The rearrangement uses TRBV19 and TRBJ1-1; D ambiguous. The germline CDR1 and CDR2 sequences are LNHDA and SQIVND (reference sequence). Trimming pared 5 bases from V and 1 base from J, leaving 8 bases between. The CDR3 runs to 13 residues. This CDR3 is CASSPWQNTEAFF. CDR3 in DNA: TGTGCCAGTAGTCCATGGCAGAACACTGAAGCTTTCTTT.

The chain recombines TRBV19 with TRBJ2-1, with 8 bases identical to TRBD2. This CDR3 contains 17 residues. Unmatched junction bases numbered 13, after V lost 5 bases and J lost 4 bases. Germline assignment: CDR1 LNHDA and CDR2 SQIVND (reference sequence). CDR3 coding DNA: TGTGCCAGTAGTCCGGGGGGGCAGCGGACGGCGTACAATGAGCAGTTCTTC. As protein: CASSPGGQRTAYNEQFF.

The CDR3 here is CASRSGQGNQPQHF. The DNA of the CDR3 is TGTGCCAGCAGATCGGGACAGGGGAATCAGCCCCAGCATTTT. The chain combines TRBV6-5 with TRBJ1-5; 10 positions match TRBD1. The CDR3 sequence is 14 residues long. Trimming cost V 6 bases and J 4 bases; bases outside gene matches: 3. The germline V gene encodes CDR1 MNHEY and CDR2 SVGAGI.

The chain uses TRBV18 and TRBJ1-3; no reliable D call. The CDR3 sequence is 16 residues long. Germline lookup yields CDR1 KGHSH and CDR2 LQKENI. Trimming took off 3 bases at V and 0 bases at J, with 12 bases between the two ends. The CDR3 spells CASSPAGLNSGNTIYF. CDR3 coding DNA: TGTGCCAGCTCACCCGCCGGTCTTAACTCTGGAAACACCATATATTTT.